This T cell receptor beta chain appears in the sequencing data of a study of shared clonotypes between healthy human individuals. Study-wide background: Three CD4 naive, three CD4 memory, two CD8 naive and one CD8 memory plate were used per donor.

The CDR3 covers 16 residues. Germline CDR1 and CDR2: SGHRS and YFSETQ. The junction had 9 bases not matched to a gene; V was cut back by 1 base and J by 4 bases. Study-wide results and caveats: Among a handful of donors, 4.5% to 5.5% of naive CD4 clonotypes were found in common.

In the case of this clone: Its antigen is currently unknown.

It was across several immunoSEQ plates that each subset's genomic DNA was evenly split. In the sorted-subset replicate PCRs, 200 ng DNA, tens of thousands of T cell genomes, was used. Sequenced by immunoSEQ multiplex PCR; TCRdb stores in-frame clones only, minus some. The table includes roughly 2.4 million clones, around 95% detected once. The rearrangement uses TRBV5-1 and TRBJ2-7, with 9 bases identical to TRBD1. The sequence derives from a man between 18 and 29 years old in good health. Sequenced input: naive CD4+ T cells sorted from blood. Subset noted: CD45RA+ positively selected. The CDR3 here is CASSLWGTGSGYEQYF. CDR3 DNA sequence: TGCGCCAGCAGCTTGTGGGGGACAGGGTCGGGTTACGAGCAGTACTTC.